These 30 T cell receptor beta chains share one sample of origin, sequenced in a study of shared clonotypes between healthy human individuals. TCRdb's copy holds only in-frame clones and misses some; the assay was immunoSEQ multiplex PCR. This sample carries 400,000 to 600,000 clones, almost 80% of them seen once, and the ten largest clones take under 15%. The source material was PBMCs. The receptors come from a woman between 40 and 50 years old in good health. Some clones in this sample may be carry-over from other donors' samples.

The chain has TRBV14 and TRBJ2-3; D uncertain. Trimming removed 1 base from V and 3 bases from J, with 2 bases in between. This CDR3 has 12 amino acids. Germline values: CDR1 SGHDN, CDR2 FVKESK. In nucleotides, the CDR3 is TGTGCCAGCAGCCAAGCTACAGATACGCAGTATTTT. Residues: CASSQATDTQYF.

The gene calls are TRBV6-1 and TRBJ2-5; D is possibly TRBD1 or TRBD2 (6 bases each). The germline gives CDR1 MNHNS, CDR2 SASEGT. Trimming took 2 bases from V and 0 from J, leaving 10 bases between them. The CDR3 is 15 residues long. The CDR3: CASSELGGYQETQYF. The CDR3 DNA reads TGTGCCAGCAGTGAATTGGGGGGCTACCAAGAGACCCAGTACTTC.

The chain carries TRBV11-1 and TRBJ1-1; D remains unclear. In germline, CDR1 is SGHAT, CDR2 FQDESV (reference sequence). With 3 bases removed from V and 1 base from J, the gap between germline ends came to 6 bases. There are 13 residues in the CDR3. The CDR3 protein is CASSFNGNTEAFF. The CDR3 DNA sequence: TGTGCCAGCAGCTTCAACGGGAACACTGAAGCTTTCTTT.

This clone showed up just a few times. V gene TRBV19 combines with J gene TRBJ2-5, with a possible D match to TRBD2 (6 bases). This CDR3 has 16 amino acids. The germline gives CDR1 LNHDA, CDR2 SQIVND (reference sequence). V shed 3 bases and J shed 5 bases, with 19 bases lying between them. In nucleotides, the CDR3 is TGTGCCAGTAGTATTTCTTTTGCTGGAGGAGGGGAGACCCAGTACTTC. It yields the protein CASSISFAGGGETQYF. The full variable domain, with the rest looked up from reference TRBV19 and TRBJ2-5, is DGGITQSPKYLFRKEGQNVTLSCEQNLNHDAMYWYRQDPGQGLRLIYYSQIVNDFQKGDIAEGYSVSREKKESFPLTVTSAQKNPTAFYLCASSISFAGGGETQYFGPGTRLLVL.

V and J are TRBV15 and TRBJ1-1, with 8 bases lining up with TRBD1. The V gene end was trimmed by 1 base and the J gene end by 12 bases; junction bases not matched to a gene: 7. This CDR3 is 13 amino acids long. The V gene's germline CDR1 is LNHNV and CDR2 YYDKDF (reference sequence). The CDR3 loop reads CATSRVLDRVTFF. CDR3 sequence (DNA): TGTGCCACCAGCAGAGTCTTGGACAGGGTAACTTTCTTT.

This rearrangement joins TRBV7-2 to TRBJ2-7; 10 positions match TRBD2. The CDR3 runs to 16 residues. Looked up from germline, CDR1 is SGHTA and CDR2 is FQGNSA. J was trimmed by 5 bases and V by 1 base; bases with no gene match: 8. The CDR3 loop reads CASSLVWASGRNEQYF. CDR3 bases: TGTGCCAGCAGCTTAGTTTGGGCTAGCGGGAGAAACGAGCAGTACTTC.

The gene calls are TRBV19 and TRBJ1-5; D remains ambiguous. Germline V gene sequence: CDR1 LNHDA, CDR2 SQIVND (reference sequence). V was pared by 4 bases and J by 5 bases, with 18 bases between. The CDR3 totals 16 residues. The CDR3 protein is CASSTQPSVGDQPQHF. For the CDR3, the DNA is TGTGCCAGTAGTACCCAGCCGTCAGTTGGGGATCAGCCCCAGCATTTT.

Written as DNA, the CDR3 is TGCGCCAGCAGCCGACATTTTTCGTCTTCTTACCCCTCTGGAAACACCATATATTTT. Translated: CASSRHFSSSYPSGNTIYF. This chain links TRBV4-3 with TRBJ1-3; no reliable D call. The CDR3 covers 19 residues. The germline gives CDR1 LGHNA, CDR2 YSLEER. The ends were cut back, 4 bases at V and 0 bases at J, with 22 bases in the middle.

V usage is TRBV9 and J usage is TRBJ2-5; 8 nucleotides align to TRBD2. Germline V gene lookup returns CDR1 SGDLS and CDR2 YYNGEE. The CDR3 totals 15 residues. Losses at the gene ends were 0 bases for V and 4 bases for J; bases not matched to a gene: 5. The CDR3 spells CASSVDGRVRETQYF. The CDR3 DNA is TGTGCCAGCAGCGTAGACGGGAGGGTCCGAGAGACCCAGTACTTC.

This clone showed up just once. This sequence joins TRBV7-9 and TRBJ1-6; TRBD1 aligns across 9 bases. With 4 bases clipped from V and 11 bases from J, the junction kept 6 bases outside the gene matches. The CDR3 runs to 14 residues. Germline lookup yields CDR1 SEHNR and CDR2 FQNEAQ (reference sequence). This chain's CDR3 is CASSWDRETAPLHF. The CDR3 DNA reads TGTGCCAGCAGCTGGGACAGGGAGACGGCACCCCTCCACTTT. Full variable domain (remainder filled in from reference TRBV7-9 and TRBJ1-6): DTGVSQNPRHKITKRGQNVTFRCDPISEHNRLYWYRQTLGQGPEFLTYFQNEAQLEKSRLLSDRFSAERPKGSFSTLEIQRTEQGDSAMYLCASSWDRETAPLHFGNGTRLTVT.

The gene calls are TRBV11-2 and TRBJ2-1; 14 bases are a match to TRBD2. CDR1 SGHAT and CDR2 FQNNGV come from the germline V gene. V was pared by 5 bases and J by 3 bases, with 12 bases of the junction left unmatched. This CDR3 is built from 19 residues. The CDR3 DNA follows: TGTGCCAGCAGCCCTGAAACGGGACTAGCGGGAGTAGGCTACAATGAGCAGTTCTTC. Its protein product is CASSPETGLAGVGYNEQFF. The full variable domain, its missing parts supplied by reference TRBV11-2 and TRBJ2-1, is EAGVAQSPRYKIIEKRQSVAFWCNPISGHATLYWYQQILGQGPKLLIQFQNNGVVDDSQLPKDRFSAERLKGVDSTLKIQPAKLEDSAVYLCASSPETGLAGVGYNEQFFGPGTRLTVL.

The chain joins TRBV14 to TRBJ2-1, with a tentative D call TRBD1 (7 bases). V gave up 5 bases and J gave up 12 bases, with 23 bases separating them. The germline gives CDR1 SGHDN, CDR2 FVKESK. CDR3 length: 15 residues. This chain's CDR3 is CASSYRRQGGGLQFF. CDR3 bases: TGTGCCAGCAGCTACCGACGACAGGGTGGAGGGTTGCAGTTCTTC.

As DNA, the CDR3 is TGCGCCAGCAGCCGGGAGGGGCAGGGAGATGGCTACACCTTC. This encodes CASSREGQGDGYTF. The chain couples TRBV5-1 to TRBJ1-2; D possibly corresponds to TRBD1 (5 bases). The CDR3 loop spans 14 amino acids. Germline values: CDR1 SGHRS, CDR2 YFSETQ. The V gene lost 4 bases and the J gene lost 6 bases, with 16 bases spanning the gap.

The chain has TRBV5-1 and TRBJ2-1; D not resolved. Germline assignment: CDR1 SGHRS and CDR2 YFSETQ. The ends were cut back, 4 bases at V and 9 bases at J, with 17 bases in the middle. This CDR3 spans 14 amino acids. The CDR3 DNA is TGCGCCAGCAGCCCCGGCGGTGCATCGGGTGAGCAGTTCTTC. The encoded protein is CASSPGGASGEQFF. Using reference TRBV5-1 and TRBJ2-1 for the parts outside the CDR3, the full variable domain is KAGVTQTPRYLIKTRGQQVTLSCSPISGHRSVSWYQQTPGQGLQFLFEYFSETQRNKGNFPGRFSGRQFSNSRSEMNVSTLELGDSALYLCASSPGGASGEQFFGPGTRLTVL.

The chain joins TRBV11-2 to TRBJ2-1; 7 bases agree with TRBD1. Germline V CDR1 and CDR2: SGHAT, FQNNGV. This CDR3 has 14 amino acids. The V segment lost 2 bases and the J segment 5 bases; nucleotides outside the gene matches: 3. The CDR3 DNA sequence: TGTGCCAGCAGCTTAAACAGGGGTAACAATGAGCAGTTCTTC. Residues: CASSLNRGNNEQFF.

This sequence joins TRBV5-1 and TRBJ1-1; 10 positions match TRBD1. J gave up 1 base and V 1 base, and 7 bases lay outside the gene matches. The germline V gene has CDR1 SGHRS and CDR2 YFSETQ. The CDR3 runs to 17 residues. The CDR3 loop is CASSLLSTGGANTEAFF. The DNA of the CDR3 is TGCGCCAGCAGCTTGTTGTCGACAGGGGGCGCGAACACTGAAGCTTTCTTT.

The V call is TRBV27, the J call TRBJ2-2, with 7 bases identical to TRBD1. Germline V CDR1 and CDR2: MNHEY, SMNVEV (reference sequence). V was pared by 6 bases and J by 0 bases, with 10 bases of the junction left unmatched. This CDR3 has 17 residues. As DNA, the CDR3 is TGTGCCAGCAGAACATCCAGGACAGGCCCGAACACCGGGGAGCTGTTTTTT. It is translated as CASRTSRTGPNTGELFF.

This rearrangement joins TRBV29-1 to TRBJ2-7, with 9 bases identical to TRBD2. The V gene's germline CDR1 is SQVTM and CDR2 ANQGSEA. Unmatched junction bases numbered 6, after V lost 4 bases and J lost 2 bases. The CDR3 spans 14 residues. The CDR3 is CSVAFASGAYEQYF. The CDR3 region has the DNA TGCAGCGTTGCTTTCGCTAGCGGGGCCTACGAGCAGTACTTC.

This chain uses TRBV19 with TRBJ1-1; D gene unclear. CDR3 length: 10 amino acids. Trimming shortened V by 5 bases and J by 11 bases, and 9 bases separated the two germline ends. The V gene's germline CDR1 is LNHDA and CDR2 SQIVND (reference sequence). The CDR3 sequence: CASSGMFAFF. CDR3 bases: TGTGCCAGTAGTGGGATGTTTGCTTTCTTT.

This chain links TRBV7-9 with TRBJ2-7; 9 bases align to TRBD2. Unmatched junction bases numbered 2, after V lost 5 bases and J lost 0 bases. The length of the CDR3 is 14 residues. CDR1 and CDR2 from the germline V gene are SEHNR and FQNEAQ (reference sequence). Here the CDR3 reads CASSATSGSYEQYF. For the CDR3, the DNA is TGTGCCAGCAGCGCGACTAGCGGCTCCTACGAGCAGTACTTC.

The chain carries TRBV4-1 and TRBJ1-5; no definite D call. Trimming pared 2 bases from V and 3 bases from J, leaving 8 bases between. This CDR3 has 14 residues. Germline-derived CDR1 and CDR2 are MGHRA and YSYEKL. For the CDR3, the DNA is TGCGCCAGCAGCCAACAAGGAACCAATCAGCCCCAGCATTTT. Protein product: CASSQQGTNQPQHF.

The chain couples TRBV11-2 to TRBJ1-1; D gene ambiguous. Trimming took off 4 bases at V and 1 base at J, with 10 bases between the two ends. Germline CDR1 is SGHAT and CDR2 is FQNNGV. This CDR3 is 14 amino acids long. The CDR3 sequence is CASSSWVSNTEAFF. CDR3 nucleotides: TGTGCCAGCAGCTCATGGGTCTCGAACACTGAAGCTTTCTTT.

The CDR3 coding sequence is TGCGCCAGCAGCCAAGATCAGTTGGTGGCAGGGGGGGTAGGTGGTGAAAAACTGTTTTTT. Its protein is CASSQDQLVAGGVGGEKLFF. The V gene is TRBV4-3, the J gene TRBJ1-4, with TRBD1 matching 7 bases. Germline CDR1 is LGHNA and CDR2 is YSLEER. Trimming removed 0 bases from V and 7 bases from J; junction bases left unmatched: 20. This CDR3 has 20 residues.

This chain connects TRBV11-2 to TRBJ2-7, with D possibly being TRBD2 (6 bases). The CDR3 extends over 14 amino acids. The germline V and J ends were trimmed by 6 bases and 6 bases, with 18 bases remaining between them. Germline CDR1 SGHAT, CDR2 FQNNGV. The CDR3 region is CASRSIGRGPEQYF. CDR3 nucleotides: TGTGCCAGCAGAAGTATCGGGAGAGGTCCCGAGCAGTACTTC.

J is TRBJ2-2 and V is TRBV4-3; TRBD2 matches at 12 bases. J lost 6 bases, V lost 7 bases, and 12 bases had no gene match. CDR1 and CDR2 from the germline V gene are LGHNA and YSLEER. CDR3 length equals 17 residues. CDR3 in amino acids: CASNRALAGGPPGELFF. The CDR3, as DNA: TGCGCCAGCAACAGGGCCCTAGCGGGAGGGCCTCCCGGGGAGCTGTTTTTT.

In this sample, this clone turned up once. The chain employs TRBV7-9 and TRBJ2-1; 8 bases line up with TRBD2. The CDR3 extends over 15 amino acids. Germline loops: CDR1 SEHNR, CDR2 FQNEAQ (reference sequence). V was pared by 1 base and J by 6 bases, with 5 bases of the junction left unmatched. The CDR3 region is CASSLDGLAGNEQFF. As DNA, the CDR3 is TGTGCCAGCAGCTTAGACGGGCTAGCGGGCAATGAGCAGTTCTTC.

The chain links TRBV5-1 to TRBJ1-1, with TRBD1 as a possible D gene (6 bases). The CDR3 loop spans 15 amino acids. V lost 6 bases to trimming and J lost 4 bases, with 19 bases between them. CDR1 is SGHRS, CDR2 YFSETQ, per germline. The CDR3 here is CASTLSTDSGTEAFF. The CDR3, as DNA: TGCGCCAGCACCCTGTCGACGGACAGCGGCACTGAAGCTTTCTTT.

The gene calls are TRBV4-1 and TRBJ2-1; 7 nucleotides line up with TRBD2. Trimming at V came to 4 bases and at J to 0 bases, leaving 3 bases not matched to a gene. There are 15 residues in the CDR3. The germline V gene has CDR1 MGHRA and CDR2 YSYEKL. The CDR3 protein is CASSLLASSYNEQFF. The DNA of the CDR3 is TGCGCCAGCAGCCTACTAGCGAGCTCCTACAATGAGCAGTTCTTC.

In this sample, this clone turned up once. The rearrangement joins TRBV28 to TRBJ2-7; 9 bases line up with TRBD2. Germline CDR1 is MDHEN and CDR2 is SYDVKM. Trimming at V came to 5 bases and at J to 3 bases, leaving 8 bases not matched to a gene. The CDR3 extends over 15 amino acids. The CDR3 spells CASSPRGLAGYEQYF. The CDR3 DNA follows: TGTGCCAGCAGTCCCCGGGGACTAGCTGGCTACGAGCAGTACTTC.

This clone appeared once. The CDR3 loop reads CASSFSLNYGYTF. DNA for the CDR3: TGTGCCAGCAGTTTCTCCCTTAACTATGGCTACACCTTC. V usage is TRBV28 and J usage is TRBJ1-2; D gene uncertain. The germline gives CDR1 MDHEN, CDR2 SYDVKM. V was trimmed by 3 bases and J by 1 base, leaving 6 bases between them. CDR3 length: 13 amino acids.